This TCR beta chain emerged from a study of Ad26.COV2.S vaccination and SARS-CoV-2 variants. Study-level background: Sample donor was a member of the COV1001 Ad26.COV2.S trial arm.

Libraries were prepared by immunoSEQ multiplex PCR; TCRdb keeps only in-frame clonotypes and omits some of them. The table shows about 320,000 clones, with 85% to 90% occurring only once. The CDR3 consists of 12 residues. The germline V gene has CDR1 SGHRS and CDR2 YFSETQ. The J segment lost 13 bases and the V segment lost 0 bases, leaving 4 bases of the junction unmatched. Treatment in this sample: some 20 received Ad26.COV2.S at low or high dose, single or two shots; 5 received placebo; per-sample allocation not given. The investigators took samples on day 63 after the first vaccine or placebo injection. Cohort 1b enrolled adults aged 18-55 years in Boston.

This receptor was obtained from a person aged 18-60 years who received the Ad26.COV2.S COVID-19 vaccine or a placebo. The sequencing used peripheral blood, collected in a trial of Ad26.COV2.S vaccine versus placebo. V and J are TRBV5-1 and TRBJ2-1; 7 bases are shared with TRBD2. The CDR3 spells CASSLVWGGQFF. CDR3 in DNA: TGCGCCAGCAGCTTGGTATGGGGGGGTCAGTTCTTC. Full variable domain (missing parts from reference TRBV5-1 and TRBJ2-1): KAGVTQTPRYLIKTRGQQVTLSCSPISGHRSVSWYQQTPGQGLQFLFEYFSETQRNKGNFPGRFSGRQFSNSRSEMNVSTLELGDSALYLCASSLVWGGQFFGPGTRLTVL.